This TCR beta chain was obtained from a study of T cell changes during pregnancy in multiple sclerosis. Sequencing used immunoSEQ multiplex PCR; TCRdb keeps in-frame clones, though not all of them. The sample lists tens of thousands of clones, roughly nine tenths occurring once. CDR1 is SNHLY and CDR2 is FYNNEI in the germline V gene. Trimming took 7 bases from V and 7 from J, leaving 13 bases between them. There are 12 residues in the CDR3. This sample comprised peripheral blood, obtained in the first trimester of pregnancy. The chain is built from TRBV2 and TRBJ1-2, with a tentative D call TRBD1 (6 bases). The origin of this receptor is a female donor in good health, enrolled as a control in a pregnancy study. In DNA form, the CDR3 reads TGTGCCAGCACCTCAGGGGCGGGTGGCTACACCTTC. This translates into CASTSGAGGYTF.